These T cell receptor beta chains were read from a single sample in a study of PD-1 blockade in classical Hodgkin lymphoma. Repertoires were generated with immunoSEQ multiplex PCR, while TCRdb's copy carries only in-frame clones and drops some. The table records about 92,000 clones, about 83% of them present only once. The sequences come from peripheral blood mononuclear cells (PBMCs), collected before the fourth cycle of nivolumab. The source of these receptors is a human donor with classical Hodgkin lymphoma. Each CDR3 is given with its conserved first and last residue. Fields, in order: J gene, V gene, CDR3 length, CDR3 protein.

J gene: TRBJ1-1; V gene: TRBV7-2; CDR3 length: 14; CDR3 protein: CASSWGYRNTEAFF
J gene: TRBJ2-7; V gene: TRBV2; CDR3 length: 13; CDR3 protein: CATSGTLMGEQYF
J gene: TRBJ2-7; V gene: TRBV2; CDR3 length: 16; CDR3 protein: CASSGARAGETYEQYF
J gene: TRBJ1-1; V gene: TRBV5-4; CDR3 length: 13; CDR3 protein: CASSNRGGTEAFF
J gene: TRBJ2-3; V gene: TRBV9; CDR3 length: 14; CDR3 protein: CASSPQTHTDTQYF
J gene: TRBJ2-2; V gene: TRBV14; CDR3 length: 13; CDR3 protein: CASSLQNTGELFF
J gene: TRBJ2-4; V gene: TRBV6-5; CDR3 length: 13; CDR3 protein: CASSSHDRVTRYF
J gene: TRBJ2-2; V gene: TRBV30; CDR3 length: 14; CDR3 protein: CAWTTVTNTGELFF
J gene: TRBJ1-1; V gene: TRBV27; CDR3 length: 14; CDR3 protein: CASSWGTANTEAFF
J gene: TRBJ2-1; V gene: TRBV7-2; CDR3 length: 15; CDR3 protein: CASSLRWVSYNEQFF
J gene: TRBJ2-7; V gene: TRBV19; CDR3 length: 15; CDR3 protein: CASSSSGLAGYEQYF
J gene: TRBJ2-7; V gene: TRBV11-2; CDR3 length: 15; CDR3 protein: CASRLGTGGAYEQYF
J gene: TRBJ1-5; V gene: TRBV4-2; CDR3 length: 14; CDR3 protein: CASSQDLGNQPQHF
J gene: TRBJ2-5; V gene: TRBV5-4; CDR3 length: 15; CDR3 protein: CASSLDAGLQETQYF
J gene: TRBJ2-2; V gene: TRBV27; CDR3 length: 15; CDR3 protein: CASTQAGLVTGELFF
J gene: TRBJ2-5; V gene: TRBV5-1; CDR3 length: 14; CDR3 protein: CASSLSGVQETQYF
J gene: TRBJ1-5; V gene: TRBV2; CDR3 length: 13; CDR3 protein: CASSEIGGGAQHF
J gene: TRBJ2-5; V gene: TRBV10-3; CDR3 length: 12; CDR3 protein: CAIGPSQETQYF
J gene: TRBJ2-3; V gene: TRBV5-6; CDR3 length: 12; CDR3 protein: CASSFYTDTQYF
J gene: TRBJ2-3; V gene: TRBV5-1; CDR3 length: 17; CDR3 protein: CASSRGTAGPNTDTQYF
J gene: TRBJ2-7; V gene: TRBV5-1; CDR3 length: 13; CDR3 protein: CASSLGPGSEQYF
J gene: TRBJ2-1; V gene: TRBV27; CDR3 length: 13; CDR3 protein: CASKAGAYNEQFF